These 3 T cell receptor beta chains originate from one sample sequenced in a study of HIV-infected patients and healthy controls. No cell fractionation was done, so the repertoire covers all unsorted peripheral blood T cells. Reverse transcription used 450 to 650 ng RNA and constant-region primers for alpha and beta. Using multiplexing indices, alpha and beta chain libraries were generated apart by chain-specific third strand synthesis. TCRdb itself ran the 5' RACE reads through MiXCR, one entry per CDR3 protein. Of some 9,600 distinct CDR3 sequences in the sample, roughly 7% were seen once. The source was blood, collected before antiretroviral therapy. The receptors were gathered from an adult with HIV infection.

In its sample, this clonotype was seen many times. This chain links TRBV6-2 or TRBV6-3 with TRBJ1-5; a weak D match, TRBD1 (5 bases). The CDR3 totals 13 residues. V shed 2 bases and J shed 4 bases, with 6 bases lying between them. CDR1 MNHEY and CDR2 SVGEGT come from the germline V gene. The CDR3 protein is CASSYGTNQPQHF. DNA for the CDR3: TGTGCCAGCAGTTACGGGACTAATCAGCCCCAGCATTTT.

This clonotype was observed a few times. This rearrangement joins TRBV20-1 to TRBJ2-7, with a possible D match to TRBD1 (6 bases). The CDR3 has 15 residues. Trimming cost V 3 bases and J 4 bases, with 19 bases left between them. Germline V CDR1 and CDR2: DFQATT, SNEGSKA (reference sequence). CDR3 amino acids: CSASSNRARGYEQYF. In DNA form, the CDR3 reads TGCAGTGCTAGTTCCAACAGGGCCAGGGGTTACGAGCAGTACTTC.

Ten or more counts support this clonotype. CDR3 loop: CASVRGGTDTQYF. The CDR3 DNA follows: TGTGCCAGTGTAAGGGGGGGGACAGATACGCAGTATTTT. The chain carries TRBV19 and TRBJ2-3; possibly TRBD2 for D (7 bases). The CDR3 is 13 residues long. CDR1 is LNHDA, CDR2 SQIVND, per germline (reference sequence). Trimming took off 8 bases at V and 3 bases at J, with 12 bases between the two ends.